These 31 T cell receptor beta chains were all obtained from the same sample, sequenced in a study of blood T cell repertoires in COVID-19. Profiling relied on immunoSEQ multiplex PCR, and the TCRdb table lists in-frame clones only, not all of them. Of 150,000 to 190,000 clones listed, approximately 82% were seen once; the top ten hold roughly 9.8%. What was sequenced was peripheral blood. The receptor set was obtained from a woman between 45 and 60 years old with acute or convalescent COVID-19.

The chain joins TRBV14 to TRBJ2-7; 15 bases are shared with TRBD2. V shed 0 bases and J 1 base; nucleotides not matched to a gene: 7. The CDR3 is 19 residues long. Germline V gene sequence: CDR1 SGHDN, CDR2 FVKESK. The CDR3 region is CASSQERWTSGRVSYEQYF. The CDR3 bases are TGTGCCAGCAGCCAAGAAAGATGGACTAGCGGGAGGGTTTCCTACGAGCAGTACTTC.

This rearrangement joins TRBV7-2 to TRBJ2-5; 14 nucleotides agree with TRBD2. The germline gives CDR1 SGHTA, CDR2 FQGNSA. J lost 5 bases, V lost 8 bases, and 7 bases had no gene match. The CDR3 contains 15 residues. Here the CDR3 reads CASSTSGGARETQYF. Written as DNA, the CDR3 is TGTGCCAGCTCGACTAGCGGGGGGGCGCGGGAGACCCAGTACTTC.

The CDR3 here is CASSLDGQSLFF. The CDR3, as DNA: TGTGCCAGCAGCTTAGATGGACAGAGCCTGTTTTTT. The V call is TRBV11-2, the J call TRBJ1-4, with D maybe TRBD1 (6 bases). The CDR3 sequence is 12 residues long. Per the germline V gene, CDR1 is SGHAT and CDR2 is FQNNGV. V lost 0 bases and J lost 14, with 10 bases in between. The variable domain in full, with the rest retrieved from reference TRBV11-2 and TRBJ1-4, is EAGVAQSPRYKIIEKRQSVAFWCNPISGHATLYWYQQILGQGPKLLIQFQNNGVVDDSQLPKDRFSAERLKGVDSTLKIQPAKLEDSAVYLCASSLDGQSLFFGSGTQLSVL.

CDR3 region: CASSETSGGLEQYF. CDR3 bases: TGTGCCAGCAGCGAAACTAGCGGGGGTCTCGAGCAGTACTTC. The chain joins TRBV13 to TRBJ2-7; 11 nucleotides match TRBD2. J gave up 6 bases and V 5 bases, and 6 bases lay outside the gene matches. CDR3 length: 14 residues. Germline loops: CDR1 PRHDT, CDR2 FYEKMQ (reference sequence).

The chain carries TRBV3-1 (or the pseudogene TRBV3-2) and TRBJ2-7; TRBD2 matches at 16 bases. The J segment lost 6 bases and the V segment lost 1 base, leaving 6 bases of the junction unmatched. CDR3 length: 17 amino acids. Germline CDR1 is LGHDT and CDR2 is YNNKEL (reference sequence). This CDR3 reads CASSQVWGLAGGGEQYF. DNA of the CDR3: TGTGCCAGCAGCCAAGTATGGGGACTAGCGGGAGGGGGCGAGCAGTACTTC.

The chain joins TRBV6-5 to TRBJ1-3; perhaps TRBD1 as D (6 bases). Per the germline V gene, CDR1 is MNHEY and CDR2 is SVGAGI. Trimming left V 7 bases short and J 0 bases short, with 10 bases between. The length of the CDR3 is 14 residues. CDR3 in DNA: TGTGCCAGCATTCAGGGGAGCTCTGGAAACACCATATATTTT. Its protein is CASIQGSSGNTIYF.

In its sample, this clone ranks as large. The rearrangement uses TRBV28 and TRBJ1-1; D is possibly TRBD1 (5 bases). Per germline, CDR1 MDHEN and CDR2 SYDVKM. This CDR3 is built from 15 residues. V was trimmed by 4 bases and J by 3 bases, leaving 15 bases between them. The CDR3 loop reads CASSSRDSADTEAFF. DNA for the CDR3: TGTGCCAGCAGTTCTCGGGACTCCGCGGACACTGAAGCTTTCTTT.

This rearrangement joins TRBV5-5 to TRBJ1-2; 7 bases are shared with TRBD1. The CDR3 runs 13 residues. V lost 5 bases to trimming and J lost 8 bases; unmatched junction nucleotides: 9. Germline loops: CDR1 SGHKS, CDR2 YYEKEE (reference sequence). The CDR3 here is CASSRQGGRGYTF. CDR3 DNA: TGTGCCAGCAGTAGACAGGGCGGGAGGGGCTACACCTTC.

The rearrangement joins TRBV3-1 (or the pseudogene TRBV3-2) to TRBJ2-5; the D gene is possibly TRBD1 (6 bases). CDR3 length: 14 residues. Germline V gene lookup returns CDR1 LGHDT and CDR2 YNNKEL (reference sequence). V gave up 2 bases and J gave up 0 bases, with 7 bases separating them. For the CDR3, the DNA is TGTGCCAGCAGCCAAACAGGGTACCAAGAGACCCAGTACTTC. Amino acids: CASSQTGYQETQYF.

The genes are TRBV19 and TRBJ2-5, with 7 bases aligning to TRBD2. The CDR3 totals 14 residues. Trimming cost V 6 bases and J 4 bases; bases outside gene matches: 8. Per germline, CDR1 LNHDA and CDR2 SQIVND (reference sequence). CDR3 region: CASSEAGSGETQYF. The CDR3 nucleotides read TGTGCCAGTAGCGAAGCGGGGAGCGGAGAGACCCAGTACTTC.

The rearrangement uses TRBV2 and TRBJ1-4; 8 nucleotides match TRBD1. V was clipped by 7 bases and J by 8 bases; unmatched bases: 12. The CDR3 contains 15 residues. Per the germline V gene, CDR1 is SNHLY and CDR2 is FYNNEI. DNA of the CDR3: TGTGCCAGCACCAAAAGGACAGGGTCTTTGGAAAAACTGTTTTTT. Translated, it gives CASTKRTGSLEKLFF. The full variable domain, in which reference TRBV2 and TRBJ1-4 provide the parts outside the CDR3, is EPEVTQTPSHQVTQMGQEVILRCVPISNHLYFYWYRQILGQKVEFLVSFYNNEISEKSEIFDDQFSVERPDGSNFTLKIRSTKLEDSAMYFCASTKRTGSLEKLFFGSGTQLSVL.

The chain uses TRBV28 and TRBJ2-7; possibly TRBD1 for D (5 bases). The CDR3 loop spans 12 amino acids. Trimming removed 6 bases at V and 7 bases at J, with 13 bases between. In germline, CDR1 is MDHEN, CDR2 SYDVKM. The CDR3 region has the DNA TGTGCCAGCAGCGCCATCCCAGGGGAGCAGTACTTC. Its protein is CASSAIPGEQYF.

This clone was seen at least ten times. V and J are TRBV14 and TRBJ1-2; D possibly corresponds to TRBD1 (6 bases). Germline lookup yields CDR1 SGHDN and CDR2 FVKESK. The ends were cut back, 1 base at V and 2 bases at J, with 8 bases in the middle. The CDR3 spans 14 residues. DNA of the CDR3: TGTGCCAGCAGCCAAGTAGACAGGAACTATGGCTACACCTTC. This codes for CASSQVDRNYGYTF. Based on the CDR3 plus reference TRBV14 and TRBJ1-2, the full variable domain is EAGVTQFPSHSVIEKGQTVTLRCDPISGHDNLYWYRRVMGKEIKFLLHFVKESKQDESGMPNNRFLAERTGGTYSTLKVQPAELEDSGVYFCASSQVDRNYGYTFGSGTRLTVV.

Note on this clone: Mismatch with germline at one junction end may stem from a read error. This chain uses TRBV20-1 with TRBJ1-2; D not certain. Looked up from germline, CDR1 is DFQATT and CDR2 is SNEGSKA (reference sequence). This CDR3 contains 14 residues. The CDR3 bases are TGCAGCGCTAGTAATAACAAAAACGGGTATGGCTACACCTTC. Its protein product is CSASNNKNGYGYTF.

The table lists this clone with a few counts. The sample contains more than one DNA sequence encoding this CDR3. The chain combines TRBV28 with TRBJ2-2, with TRBD1 identical over 7 bases. V lost 5 bases, J lost 1 base, and 1 base stayed unmatched. This CDR3 spans 14 amino acids. Germline assignment: CDR1 MDHEN and CDR2 SYDVKM. In nucleotides, the CDR3 is TGTGCCAGCAGTCGGACAGGGAACACCGGGGAGCTGTTTTTT. It translates to CASSRTGNTGELFF. The full variable domain, completed using reference TRBV28 and TRBJ2-2, is DVKVTQSSRYLVKRTGEKVFLECVQDMDHENMFWYRQDPGLGLRLIYFSYDVKMKEKGDIPEGYSVSREKKERFSLILESASTNQTSMYLCASSRTGNTGELFFGEGSRLTVL.

The V gene is TRBV19, the J gene TRBJ1-4, with D possibly TRBD1 on 6 matching bases. The CDR3 covers 14 residues. The V end lost 5 bases, the J end lost 14 bases, and 21 bases lay between the germline ends. CDR1 LNHDA and CDR2 SQIVND come from the germline V gene (reference sequence). CDR3 nucleotide sequence: TGTGCCAGTAGTTCCGGGACAAGGCCACGGAATCTGTTTTTT. Translated, it gives CASSSGTRPRNLFF.

The chain is built from TRBV7-2 and TRBJ2-7; 10 bases align to TRBD2. V trimming: 5 bases; J trimming: 3 bases; junction bases outside the gene matches: 4. Germline CDR1 is SGHTA and CDR2 is FQGNSA. The CDR3 is made up of 14 amino acids. This CDR3 is CASSPSGRVYEQYF. Here the CDR3 DNA reads TGTGCCAGCAGCCCCAGCGGGAGGGTCTACGAGCAGTACTTC.

V gene TRBV25-1 combines with J gene TRBJ2-3; perhaps TRBD2 as D (6 bases). The CDR3 spans 15 residues. V was pared by 5 bases and J by 2 bases, with 14 bases between. Germline lookup yields CDR1 MGHDK and CDR2 SYGVNS. In DNA form, the CDR3 reads TGTGCCAGCAGTTCGGGAGCGAGGTTCACAGATACGCAGTATTTT. Residues: CASSSGARFTDTQYF.

The table lists this clone with a count of one. CDR3 sequence (DNA): TGTGCCAGCAGCCCGACTAGCGGGATAGGAGGGGGTACGCAGTATTTT. Amino acids: CASSPTSGIGGGTQYF. The V and J genes are TRBV5-6 and TRBJ2-3; 11 nucleotides align to TRBD2. The CDR3 loop spans 16 amino acids. Trimming cost V 4 bases and J 8 bases; bases outside gene matches: 12. CDR1 is SGHDT and CDR2 is YYEEEE in the germline V gene.

The rearrangement joins TRBV12-3 or TRBV12-4 to TRBJ2-3; D gene unclear. V was pared by 4 bases and J by 1 base, with 6 bases between. The CDR3 loop spans 13 amino acids. CDR3 nucleotide sequence: TGTGCCAGCAGTTGGGCTGGCACAGATACGCAGTATTTT. Translating gives CASSWAGTDTQYF.

This clone occurred once. The chain recombines TRBV4-3 with TRBJ2-6, with 7 bases fitting TRBD1. Germline CDR1 LGHNA, CDR2 YSLEER. The CDR3 covers 18 residues. Trimming removed 3 bases from V and 0 bases from J; junction bases left unmatched: 8. This CDR3 is CASSQATGSFSGANVLTF. CDR3 coding DNA: TGCGCCAGCAGCCAGGCGACAGGGTCTTTCTCTGGGGCCAACGTCCTGACTTTC.

This clone appeared a single time. The chain recombines TRBV19 with TRBJ2-3; perhaps TRBD1 as D (6 bases). The CDR3 has 15 amino acids. Germline V gene data show CDR1 as LNHDA and CDR2 as SQIVND (reference sequence). The V gene lost 5 bases and the J gene lost 5 bases, with 17 bases spanning the gap. This CDR3 is CASSHQVGAVDTQYF. For the CDR3, the DNA is TGTGCCAGTAGTCACCAGGTGGGGGCGGTAGATACGCAGTATTTT.

The chain has TRBV7-2 and TRBJ2-3; 11 nucleotides line up with TRBD2. Losses at the gene ends were 4 bases for V and 8 bases for J; bases not matched to a gene: 11. Germline V gives CDR1 SGHTA, CDR2 FQGNSA. This CDR3 contains 16 residues. DNA for the CDR3: TGTGCCAGCAGCTCCCAAGCCACTAGCGGGGGAGGTACGCAGTATTTT. Translating it yields CASSSQATSGGGTQYF. Full variable domain (outside the CDR3, taken from reference TRBV7-2 and TRBJ2-3): GAGVSQSPSNKVTEKGKDVELRCDPISGHTALYWYRQSLGQGLEFLIYFQGNSAPDKSGLPSDRFSAERTGGSVSTLTIQRTQQEDSAVYLCASSSQATSGGGTQYFGPGTRLTVL.

This chain links TRBV5-1 with TRBJ2-5; TRBD1 matches 8 bases. Germline V gene lookup returns CDR1 SGHRS and CDR2 YFSETQ. The junction had 7 bases not matched to a gene; V was cut back by 4 bases and J by 5 bases. The CDR3 length is 14 residues. The CDR3 is CASSADRAGETQYF. DNA of the CDR3: TGCGCCAGCAGCGCGGACAGGGCTGGGGAGACCCAGTACTTC. Drawing the rest from reference TRBV5-1 and TRBJ2-5, the complete variable domain is KAGVTQTPRYLIKTRGQQVTLSCSPISGHRSVSWYQQTPGQGLQFLFEYFSETQRNKGNFPGRFSGRQFSNSRSEMNVSTLELGDSALYLCASSADRAGETQYFGPGTRLLVL.

The chain couples TRBV12-5 to TRBJ2-5; 7 bases fit TRBD1. The junction had 11 bases not matched to a gene; V was cut back by 0 bases and J by 1 base. There are 18 residues in the CDR3. Germline CDR1 is LGHNT and CDR2 is FRNRAP. The CDR3 nucleotides read TGTGCTAGTGGTTTGGTACTAATGGGGAGACAGGGCCAAGAGACCCAGTACTTC. It translates to CASGLVLMGRQGQETQYF. The variable domain in full, with the rest retrieved from reference TRBV12-5 and TRBJ2-5, is DARVTQTPRHKVTEMGQEVTMRCQPILGHNTVFWYRQTMMQGLELLAYFRNRAPLDDSGMPKDRFSAEMPDATLATLKIQPSEPRDSAVYFCASGLVLMGRQGQETQYFGPGTRLLVL.

The chain uses TRBV4-2 and TRBJ1-5; 8 nucleotides align to TRBD1. The CDR3 length is 14 residues. Germline CDR1 LGHNA, CDR2 YNFKEQ. Trimming at V came to 4 bases and at J to 4 bases, leaving 3 bases not matched to a gene. The CDR3 DNA sequence: TGTGCCAGCAGCCCTGGGACAGGAAATCAGCCCCAGCATTTT. It is translated as CASSPGTGNQPQHF.

This chain joins TRBV4-3 and TRBJ2-3; tentative D call: TRBD2 (5 bases). With 0 bases removed from V and 8 bases from J, the gap between germline ends came to 15 bases. From germline, CDR1 is LGHNA and CDR2 YSLEER. The CDR3 runs to 15 residues. This chain's CDR3 is CASSQDPGSIGTQYF. The CDR3 nucleotides read TGCGCCAGCAGCCAAGATCCGGGGTCGATTGGTACGCAGTATTTT.

The chain carries TRBV18 and TRBJ1-3; D is unresolved. CDR1 is KGHSH, CDR2 LQKENI, per germline. This CDR3 region has 14 residues. V lost 2 bases to trimming and J lost 3 bases, with 8 bases between them. The CDR3 nucleotides are TGTGCCAGCTCACCAGAGGTAGATGGAAACACCATATATTTT. It codes for CASSPEVDGNTIYF.

The chain couples TRBV30 to TRBJ1-6; the D is unclear. V lost 4 bases, J lost 13 bases, and 17 bases lay in between. Germline loops: CDR1 GTSNPN, CDR2 SVGIG (reference sequence). The CDR3 runs 13 residues. CDR3 sequence: CAWTPGPSGPLHF. The CDR3 coding sequence is TGTGCCTGGACTCCTGGGCCCTCGGGGCCCCTCCACTTT.

V gene TRBV7-8 combines with J gene TRBJ2-7, with D perhaps TRBD1 (5 bases). Trimming took 1 base from V and 3 from J, leaving 10 bases between them. The germline V gene has CDR1 SGHVS and CDR2 FQNEAQ. The CDR3 loop spans 14 amino acids. CDR3 region: CASSLDARDYEQYF. Written as DNA, the CDR3 is TGTGCCAGCAGCTTAGACGCCAGGGACTACGAGCAGTACTTC.

The chain recombines TRBV5-1 with TRBJ2-3; 11 bases are a match to TRBD2. CDR3 size: 17 residues. Germline trimming cut 0 bases from V and 3 bases from J; bases unmatched to any gene: 6. Germline loops: CDR1 SGHRS, CDR2 YFSETQ. The CDR3 nucleotides are TGCGCCAGCAGCTTGGCCCCCGGGACTAGCGGTACAGATACGCAGTATTTT. This translates into CASSLAPGTSGTDTQYF.